Detailed here is one TCR beta chain. The source of the sample is a study of blood T cell repertoires in COVID-19. The wider study: From T cells, B-cell-depleted T cells, or PBMCs came the material, which was cDNA or gDNA.

Data came from immunoSEQ multiplex PCR; TCRdb stores just in-frame clones and leaves some out. This repertoire shows 48,000 or so clones, 90% found once; its top ten account for about 3.1%. The junction had 7 bases not matched to a gene; V was cut back by 6 bases and J by 5 bases. From germline, CDR1 is MNHEY and CDR2 SVGAGI. This CDR3 has 14 amino acids. Sequencing was performed on peripheral blood. V is TRBV6-5 and J is TRBJ2-1; 7 nucleotides align to TRBD1. This receptor was taken from a human donor in a cohort sampled during active COVID-19. The CDR3 DNA follows: TGTGCCAGCAGAACCCTCGACAGGGACAATGAGCAGTTCTTC. The encoded protein is CASRTLDRDNEQFF.